The present T cell receptor (beta chain) was sequenced within a study of shared clonotypes between healthy human individuals. Study-wide results and limits: Generation of non-shared clonotypes was less probable than generation of clonotypes shared by all four donors.

Of note for this clone: The target antigen is unknown.

The length of the CDR3 is 15 residues. V gave up 10 bases and J gave up 0 bases, with 16 bases separating them. Per germline, CDR1 MDHEN and CDR2 SYDVKM. The repertoire was sequenced with immunoSEQ multiplex PCR; TCRdb's copy has only in-frame clones and lacks some. This table holds millions of clones, approximately 92% found once. Sequenced: naive CD4+ T cells sorted from blood. Specified subset: CD45RA+ positively selected. The source of this sequence is a man aged 18 to 30 in good health. This sequence joins TRBV28 and TRBJ2-1; D gene ambiguous. CDR3 residues: CAISRTVSSYNEQFF. The CDR3 DNA is TGTGCCATTAGCAGGACCGTAAGCTCCTACAATGAGCAGTTCTTC.